The 31 T cell receptor beta chains listed next were all sequenced from one sample in a study of cytomegalovirus exposure and HLA in healthy donors. Both 60 Vbeta primers and 13 Jbeta primers went into the PCR. Assay: immunoSEQ multiplex PCR; the TCRdb copy retains only in-frame clones and omits some. The table lists approximately 170,000 clones, 75% of them singletons. Sequencing input: PBMCs. The origin of the receptors is a male donor in good health and CMV-seronegative.

The chain's CDR3 is CASSVAGTSGSNEQFF. The CDR3 bases are TGTGCCAGCAGCGTAGCCGGGACTAGCGGATCGAATGAGCAGTTCTTC. This chain uses TRBV9 with TRBJ2-1; TRBD2 matches 11 bases. Germline CDR1 is SGDLS and CDR2 is YYNGEE. CDR3 length equals 16 residues. Trimming at V came to 0 bases and at J to 7 bases, leaving 6 bases not matched to a gene.

The J gene is TRBJ2-3, the V gene TRBV5-4; TRBD2 is a possible D gene (5 bases). The CDR3 consists of 13 residues. The germline V and J ends were trimmed by 4 bases and 5 bases, with 11 bases remaining between them. Germline-derived CDR1 and CDR2 are SGHNT and YYREEE (reference sequence). The CDR3 is CASSGGGQDTQYF. The CDR3, as DNA: TGTGCCAGCAGCGGCGGCGGGCAAGATACGCAGTATTTT.

This chain uses TRBV6-1 with TRBJ2-5, with D perhaps TRBD1 (6 bases). The J call may be incorrect, as the DNA end agrees better with TRBJ2-7. Germline V gene sequence: CDR1 MNHNS, CDR2 SASEGT. The CDR3 consists of 15 residues. Written as DNA, the CDR3 is TGTGCCAGCAGTGAAGCGCGAAGGGGGTCGTACGAGCAGTACTTC. Translation: CASSEARRGSYEQYF.

This clone occurred once. This chain uses TRBV28 with TRBJ1-1; tentative D call: TRBD1 (5 bases). V was cut by 3 bases and J by 1 base, with 12 bases left in between. This CDR3 has 15 amino acids. Germline CDR1 is MDHEN and CDR2 is SYDVKM. The CDR3 bases are TGTGCCAGCAGTTTTAGGGGCTCGGGGAACACTGAAGCTTTCTTT. Amino acid sequence: CASSFRGSGNTEAFF. Drawing the rest from reference TRBV28 and TRBJ1-1, the complete variable domain is DVKVTQSSRYLVKRTGEKVFLECVQDMDHENMFWYRQDPGLGLRLIYFSYDVKMKEKGDIPEGYSVSREKKERFSLILESASTNQTSMYLCASSFRGSGNTEAFFGQGTRLTVV.

The V call is TRBV6-1, the J call TRBJ1-5, with a tentative D call TRBD1 (5 bases). The CDR3 has 15 residues. Germline V gene sequence: CDR1 MNHNS, CDR2 SASEGT. V was clipped by 0 bases and J by 8 bases, with 14 bases between them. The CDR3 here is CASSEALTVSKPQHF. CDR3 nucleotides: TGTGCCAGCAGTGAAGCCCTGACAGTTAGTAAGCCCCAGCATTTT.

The chain combines TRBV10-3 with TRBJ2-7; 8 positions match TRBD2. CDR1 and CDR2 (germline): ENHRY, SYGVKD. J was trimmed by 6 bases and V by 3 bases; bases with no gene match: 13. The CDR3 runs 16 residues. The CDR3 DNA reads TGTGCCATCAGTGATTTCTCACTAGCGGCAAGTCCCGAGCAGTACTTC. It yields the protein CAISDFSLAASPEQYF.

The chain couples TRBV11-2 to TRBJ2-2, with TRBD1 identical over 12 bases. The CDR3 is made up of 16 amino acids. Germline loops: CDR1 SGHAT, CDR2 FQNNGV. V lost 3 bases, J lost 6 bases, and 5 bases stayed unmatched. In nucleotides, the CDR3 is TGTGCCAGCAGCTTTTTCGGGGACAGGGGGCCCGGGGAGCTGTTTTTT. This encodes CASSFFGDRGPGELFF.

The chain couples TRBV9 to TRBJ2-7, with D maybe TRBD2 (6 bases). The CDR3 is 15 amino acids. Germline V gives CDR1 SGDLS, CDR2 YYNGEE. V was shortened by 0 bases and J by 4 bases, with 14 bases between the two germline ends. CDR3 nucleotide sequence: TGTGCCAGCAGCGTAGGGGCGGGAACCAGGTACGAGCAGTACTTC. Protein sequence: CASSVGAGTRYEQYF. Based on the CDR3 plus reference TRBV9 and TRBJ2-7, the full variable domain is DSGVTQTPKHLITATGQRVTLRCSPRSGDLSVYWYQQSLDQGLQFLIQYYNGEERAKGNILERFSAQQFPDLHSELNLSSLELGDSALYFCASSVGAGTRYEQYFGPGTRLTVT.

This clone was seen a few times. The chain joins TRBV30 to TRBJ1-1; the D is unclear. This CDR3 spans 13 amino acids. The germline V and J ends were trimmed by 4 bases and 1 base, with 10 bases remaining between them. Germline V gene lookup returns CDR1 GTSNPN and CDR2 SVGIG (reference sequence). Here the CDR3 reads CAWTLTANTEAFF. CDR3 coding DNA: TGTGCCTGGACCTTGACTGCGAACACTGAAGCTTTCTTT.

The V gene is TRBV9, the J gene TRBJ1-5, with a tentative D call TRBD1 (5 bases). CDR3 length: 14 amino acids. Looked up from germline, CDR1 is SGDLS and CDR2 is YYNGEE. V lost 3 bases to trimming and J lost 1 base, with 8 bases between them. Written as DNA, the CDR3 is TGTGCCAGCAGCGCGACAGCGAGCAATCAGCCCCAGCATTTT. Translation gives CASSATASNQPQHF.

The rearrangement links TRBV2 to TRBJ1-5; TRBD1 aligns across 7 bases. CDR1 and CDR2 from the germline V gene are SNHLY and FYNNEI. The V gene end was trimmed by 8 bases and the J gene end by 1 base; junction bases not matched to a gene: 5. CDR3 length equals 14 residues. CDR3 DNA sequence: TGTGCCAGCTACAGGGGAGAAAGCAATCAGCCCCAGCATTTT. Translation gives CASYRGESNQPQHF.

This clone was seen only a few times. The V and J genes are TRBV7-9 and TRBJ1-1; D is ambiguous. Germline V lookup: CDR1 SEHNR, CDR2 FQNEAQ (reference sequence). Trimming stripped 1 base from V and 2 bases from J, with 5 bases between. The CDR3 loop spans 13 amino acids. CDR3 sequence: CASSLELNTEAFF. In DNA form, the CDR3 reads TGTGCCAGCAGCTTAGAACTTAACACTGAAGCTTTCTTT.

V and J are TRBV5-1 and TRBJ2-7; TRBD2 matches at 10 bases. V lost 4 bases, J lost 4 bases, and 2 bases stayed unmatched. The germline gives CDR1 SGHRS, CDR2 YFSETQ. This CDR3 comprises 13 residues. The CDR3: CASSLAGEYEQYF. CDR3 nucleotide sequence: TGCGCCAGCAGCCTAGCGGGAGAGTACGAGCAGTACTTC.

J is TRBJ1-5 and V is TRBV28; D remains ambiguous. The CDR3 loop spans 12 amino acids. Germline CDR1 and CDR2: MDHEN and SYDVKM. Trimming shortened V by 7 bases and J by 4 bases, and 8 bases separated the two germline ends. The DNA of the CDR3 is TGTGCCAGCAACGGAGGGAATCAGCCCCAGCATTTT. Its protein product is CASNGGNQPQHF.

The genes are TRBV27 and TRBJ1-1; 7 nucleotides agree with TRBD1. The germline CDR1 and CDR2 sequences are MNHEY and SMNVEV (reference sequence). The CDR3 sequence is 14 residues long. Unmatched junction bases numbered 8, after V lost 7 bases and J lost 3 bases. CDR3 protein: CASNPGGWDTEAFF. The CDR3 DNA is TGTGCCAGCAATCCAGGGGGTTGGGACACTGAAGCTTTCTTT.

There are a few counts of this clone. The rearrangement joins TRBV27 to TRBJ2-4; TRBD1 aligns across 9 bases. This CDR3 has 14 amino acids. V lost 2 bases to trimming and J lost 11 bases; unmatched junction nucleotides: 7. CDR1 and CDR2 (germline): MNHEY, SMNVEV (reference sequence). DNA for the CDR3: TGTGCCAGCAGTTTAAGAGGGACAGGGTGGGTTCAGTACTTC. The encoded protein is CASSLRGTGWVQYF.

V usage is TRBV2 and J usage is TRBJ2-7, with TRBD2 matching over 9 bases. The CDR3 spans 12 residues. Germline V gene sequence: CDR1 SNHLY, CDR2 FYNNEI. J was trimmed by 5 bases and V by 4 bases; bases with no gene match: 0. Here the CDR3 DNA reads TGTGCCAGCAGTGGACTAGCGGACGAGCAGTACTTC. Translated, it gives CASSGLADEQYF.

The table lists this clone with a few counts. The CDR3 protein is CASTGTVAFNEQFF. The CDR3 bases are TGTGCCAGTACCGGGACAGTTGCTTTCAATGAGCAGTTCTTC. The genes are TRBV28 and TRBJ2-1, with 7 bases aligning to TRBD1. The ends lost 9 bases at V and 6 bases at J; junction bases unmatched: 11. From germline, CDR1 is MDHEN and CDR2 SYDVKM. CDR3 length equals 14 residues.

CDR3 DNA sequence: TGCGCCAGCAGCCGCCGTGGAGGGGCGTATGATCGCAGCTACACCTTC. Its protein is CASSRRGGAYDRSYTF. The chain recombines TRBV4-3 with TRBJ1-2, with a weak D call TRBD1 (5 bases). The germline V gene encodes CDR1 LGHNA and CDR2 YSLEER. The CDR3 loop spans 16 amino acids. V was clipped by 4 bases and J by 9 bases, with 24 bases between them.

The chain is built from TRBV18 and TRBJ2-7; 11 bases align to TRBD1. CDR1 and CDR2 (germline): KGHSH, LQKENI. V trimming: 1 base; J trimming: 4 bases; junction bases outside the gene matches: 3. CDR3 length: 15 amino acids. The CDR3 DNA reads TGTGCCAGCTCACCACGGGGGACAGGGGGGTACGAGCAGTACTTC. This codes for CASSPRGTGGYEQYF.

V usage is TRBV19 and J usage is TRBJ2-7, with 7 bases fitting TRBD1. V dropped 1 base and J dropped 0; count of bases not matched to a gene: 3. In germline, CDR1 is LNHDA, CDR2 SQIVND (reference sequence). The CDR3 is made up of 15 amino acids. CDR3 coding DNA: TGTGCCAGTAGTATAGGACAGGGCTTCTCCTACGAGCAGTACTTC. It is translated as CASSIGQGFSYEQYF.

The CDR3 spells CASSARQGATYEQYF. The DNA of the CDR3 is TGTGCCAGCAGCGCTCGACAGGGGGCTACCTACGAGCAGTACTTC. The chain carries TRBV7-9 and TRBJ2-7; 10 bases agree with TRBD1. Germline loops: CDR1 SEHNR, CDR2 FQNEAQ (reference sequence). This CDR3 contains 15 residues. Trimming removed 5 bases from V and 2 bases from J; junction bases left unmatched: 6. Based on the CDR3 plus reference TRBV7-9 and TRBJ2-7, the full variable domain is DTGVSQNPRHKITKRGQNVTFRCDPISEHNRLYWYRQTLGQGPEFLTYFQNEAQLEKSRLLSDRFSAERPKGSFSTLEIQRTEQGDSAMYLCASSARQGATYEQYFGPGTRLTVT.

V gene TRBV28 combines with J gene TRBJ1-5, with a possible D match to TRBD1 (5 bases). Germline V gene data show CDR1 as MDHEN and CDR2 as SYDVKM. This CDR3 is 15 amino acids long. V was pared by 4 bases and J by 3 bases, with 13 bases between. DNA of the CDR3: TGTGCCAGCAGTTCTCAGGGAGGGGACAATCAGCCCCAGCATTTT. It is translated as CASSSQGGDNQPQHF. The full variable domain, with the rest looked up from reference TRBV28 and TRBJ1-5, is DVKVTQSSRYLVKRTGEKVFLECVQDMDHENMFWYRQDPGLGLRLIYFSYDVKMKEKGDIPEGYSVSREKKERFSLILESASTNQTSMYLCASSSQGGDNQPQHFGDGTRLSIL.

A few counts support this clone. The V and J genes are TRBV5-1 and TRBJ2-3, with 14 bases aligning to TRBD2. CDR3 length: 16 amino acids. J was trimmed by 4 bases and V by 3 bases; bases with no gene match: 4. Germline V gene sequence: CDR1 SGHRS, CDR2 YFSETQ. CDR3 loop: CASSSRLAGGADTQYF. CDR3 in DNA: TGCGCCAGCAGCTCGAGACTAGCGGGGGGGGCAGATACGCAGTATTTT.

V gene TRBV9 combines with J gene TRBJ1-2, with 10 bases identical to TRBD1. The CDR3 runs to 16 residues. V gave up 0 bases and J gave up 5 bases; unmatched junction bases: 7. Germline V gene lookup returns CDR1 SGDLS and CDR2 YYNGEE. CDR3 loop: CASSVVGTGEPYGYTF. The CDR3 coding sequence is TGTGCCAGCAGCGTAGTAGGGACAGGGGAGCCTTATGGCTACACCTTC.

The V gene is TRBV30, the J gene TRBJ2-1, with D perhaps matching TRBD2 (6 bases). V gave up 5 bases and J gave up 0 bases, with 11 bases separating them. Germline assignment: CDR1 GTSNPN and CDR2 SVGIG (reference sequence). This CDR3 has 14 amino acids. In DNA form, the CDR3 reads TGTGCCTGGGCCGGAGGGCGCTCCTACAATGAGCAGTTCTTC. Protein product: CAWAGGRSYNEQFF. Together with reference TRBV30 and TRBJ2-1, the CDR3 gives the full variable domain: SQTIHQWPATLVQPVGSPLSLECTVEGTSNPNLYWYRQAAGRGLQLLFYSVGIGQISSEVPQNLSASRPQDRQFILSSKKLLLSDSGFYLCAWAGGRSYNEQFFGPGTRLTVL.

The chain combines TRBV5-4 with TRBJ2-7; TRBD1 agrees at 7 bases. This CDR3 is built from 17 residues. Looked up from germline, CDR1 is SGHNT and CDR2 is YYREEE (reference sequence). V shed 2 bases, J shed 0 bases, and the junction held 11 bases outside the gene matches. The CDR3 here is CASSFPAGGSSSYEQYF. Here the CDR3 DNA reads TGTGCCAGCAGCTTCCCCGCAGGGGGATCTAGCTCCTACGAGCAGTACTTC.

This clone occurred a few times. The chain recombines TRBV13 with TRBJ2-3, with 8 bases identical to TRBD2. This CDR3 is built from 17 residues. The V gene's germline CDR1 is PRHDT and CDR2 FYEKMQ (reference sequence). The V segment lost 0 bases and the J segment 1 base; nucleotides outside the gene matches: 6. CDR3 protein: CASSLGMGGGRTDTQYF. The CDR3 DNA reads TGTGCCAGCAGCTTAGGAATGGGCGGGGGGCGCACAGATACGCAGTATTTT.

The V call is TRBV5-5, the J call TRBJ2-3; maybe TRBD2 (5 bases). Germline loops: CDR1 SGHKS, CDR2 YYEKEE (reference sequence). Trimming took off 4 bases at V and 6 bases at J, with 9 bases between the two ends. The CDR3 is 12 amino acids. CDR3 DNA sequence: TGTGCCAGCAGCGAGGGATCCGATACGCAGTATTTT. Its translation: CASSEGSDTQYF.

This chain joins TRBV7-2 and TRBJ2-1; 11 bases map to TRBD2. This CDR3 contains 16 residues. In germline, CDR1 is SGHTA, CDR2 FQGNSA. The junction had 6 bases not matched to a gene; V was cut back by 4 bases and J by 4 bases. The CDR3 DNA follows: TGTGCCAGCAGCTCCGCCGGGACTAGCGGTTACAATGAGCAGTTCTTC. Protein sequence: CASSSAGTSGYNEQFF.

V and J are TRBV7-2 and TRBJ2-3; perhaps TRBD1 as D (5 bases). Germline CDR1 and CDR2: SGHTA and FQGNSA. The length of the CDR3 is 11 residues. V was cut by 5 bases and J by 11 bases, with 11 bases left in between. The CDR3 is CASSPLGEQYF. The CDR3 DNA sequence: TGTGCCAGCAGCCCTCTAGGGGAGCAGTATTTT. The variable domain in full, with the rest retrieved from reference TRBV7-2 and TRBJ2-3, is GAGVSQSPSNKVTEKGKDVELRCDPISGHTALYWYRQSLGQGLEFLIYFQGNSAPDKSGLPSDRFSAERTGGSVSTLTIQRTQQEDSAVYLCASSPLGEQYFGPGTRLTVL.